This TCR beta chain was recorded in a study of vaccination effects on CD4 cells after COVID-19. The CDR3 spans 15 residues. Germline V gene data show CDR1 as SGHAT and CDR2 as FQNNGV. With 1 base removed from V and 2 bases from J, the gap between germline ends came to 10 bases. General observations from the study: The study found marked clonal contraction of infection- and vaccine-induced clones late after vaccination.

Viral peptide pools were used in the ViraFEST assay to expand antigen-specific CD4+ T cells, and sequencing came afterward. Having been cultured for around ten days, the cells underwent CD4+ T cell isolation. The person was diagnosed with PCR-confirmed SARS-CoV-2 infection between March and December 2020. It was with about 9.3 IU/ml IL-2 and roughly 9.2 ug/ml peptides that around 1.9 million PBMC per well were cultured. At days 3 and 7, half of the medium was exchanged for IL-2 medium. Repertoires were generated with immunoSEQ multiplex PCR, while TCRdb's copy carries only in-frame clones and drops some. The sample lists about 22,000 clones; about four fifths were seen once. A note on this clone: Its antigen is not known.

The chain has TRBV11-2 and TRBJ2-3, with D perhaps matching TRBD2 (6 bases). The source of this sequence is a human donor who had a prior SARS-CoV-2 infection. This material consisted of CD4+ T cells from PBMCs cultured with a peptide pool, taken before COVID-19 vaccination. CDR3 protein: CASSLGGVVTDTQYF. In nucleotides, the CDR3 is TGTGCCAGCAGCTTAGGGGGGGTAGTCACAGATACGCAGTATTTT.